The 5 T cell receptor beta chains below all came from one sample that was sequenced in a study of blood T cell repertoires in COVID-19. Sequenced by immunoSEQ multiplex PCR; TCRdb stores in-frame clones only, minus some. The table has over 600,000 clones, over 80% seen once. The material sequenced was peripheral blood. These receptors were collected from a woman between 18 and 30 years old with acute or convalescent COVID-19.

The chain carries TRBV19 and TRBJ1-6, with 11 nucleotides matching TRBD1. V lost 4 bases and J lost 10; bases outside the gene matches: 6. The CDR3 totals 15 residues. Per the germline V gene, CDR1 is LNHDA and CDR2 is SQIVND (reference sequence). The CDR3 DNA sequence: TGTGCCAGTAGTACCAGGACAGGGGGCGAATCACCCCTCCACTTT. Translated, it gives CASSTRTGGESPLHF.

The J gene is TRBJ2-1, the V gene TRBV18, with 9 nucleotides matching TRBD2. The CDR3 extends over 14 amino acids. J gave up 4 bases and V 6 bases, and 4 bases lay outside the gene matches. CDR1 KGHSH and CDR2 LQKENI come from the germline V gene. The CDR3: CASSPTSGYNEQFF. CDR3 nucleotides: TGTGCCAGCTCCCCCACTAGCGGGTACAATGAGCAGTTCTTC.

The J gene is TRBJ2-3, the V gene TRBV11-2; the D gene is possibly TRBD2 (6 bases). Germline V gives CDR1 SGHAT, CDR2 FQNNGV. CDR3 length equals 15 residues. Trimming took 3 bases from V and 2 from J, leaving 12 bases between them. CDR3 residues: CASSFSGLFTDTQYF. In nucleotides, the CDR3 is TGTGCCAGCAGCTTCTCGGGACTCTTCACAGATACGCAGTATTTT.

V usage is TRBV15 and J usage is TRBJ1-2; 10 bases agree with TRBD1. With 7 bases clipped from V and 7 bases from J, the junction kept 15 bases outside the gene matches. The CDR3 totals 16 residues. Germline lookup yields CDR1 LNHNV and CDR2 YYDKDF (reference sequence). The CDR3 DNA sequence: TGTGCCACCACCCTTGACAGGGGGCGCAGTATCGGTGGCTACACCTTC. It translates to CATTLDRGRSIGGYTF.

This chain joins TRBV11-2 and TRBJ1-2; the match to TRBD1 covers 7 bases. Unmatched junction bases numbered 9, after V lost 6 bases and J lost 2 bases. This CDR3 is 15 amino acids long. Per the germline V gene, CDR1 is SGHAT and CDR2 is FQNNGV. CDR3 sequence reads: CASSFPGQLNYGYTF. The CDR3 bases are TGTGCCAGCAGTTTCCCGGGACAGCTCAACTATGGCTACACCTTC. The full variable domain, with the rest looked up from reference TRBV11-2 and TRBJ1-2, is EAGVAQSPRYKIIEKRQSVAFWCNPISGHATLYWYQQILGQGPKLLIQFQNNGVVDDSQLPKDRFSAERLKGVDSTLKIQPAKLEDSAVYLCASSFPGQLNYGYTFGSGTRLTVV.